A single sample is the source of the 19 T cell receptor beta chains below, sequenced in a study of T cell repertoires in cytomegalovirus infection. One entry per CDR3 protein results from TCRdb running MiXCR on the reads. The data contain approximately 500,000 distinct CDR3 sequences, more than 15% of them seen just once; the ten biggest clones take up roughly a quarter. Sequenced sample: CD8+ T cells from PBMCs. The receptors originated from a human donor in good health (CMV status not recorded). Some clones in this sample may be carry-over from other donors' samples.

The gene calls are TRBV4-1 and TRBJ1-1, with D unclear. The germline gives CDR1 MGHRA, CDR2 YSYEKL. Trimming stripped 5 bases from V and 4 bases from J, with 11 bases between. The CDR3 runs to 13 residues. The CDR3 reads CASSTQAFTEAFF. CDR3 DNA: TGCGCCAGCAGCACTCAGGCTTTCACTGAAGCTTTCTTT.

This clonotype was detected ten times or more. The chain links TRBV7-9 to TRBJ1-5, with TRBD1 matching over 7 bases. Germline CDR1 and CDR2: SEHNR and FQNEAQ (reference sequence). The CDR3 sequence is 16 residues long. With 5 bases clipped from V and 9 bases from J, the junction kept 16 bases outside the gene matches. The CDR3 coding sequence is TGTGCCAGCAGCCCCTGGACAGGAGTGGGTGCTCCGCCCCAGCATTTT. It encodes CASSPWTGVGAPPQHF.

This clonotype has ten or more counts. The chain carries TRBV7-3 and TRBJ1-1; 7 nucleotides agree with TRBD1. J gave up 1 base and V 4 bases, and 3 bases lay outside the gene matches. The CDR3 consists of 14 residues. CDR1 and CDR2 (germline): SGHTA, FQGTGA. Here the CDR3 reads CASSSQGGNTEAFF. DNA for the CDR3: TGTGCCAGCAGCTCGCAGGGGGGGAACACTGAAGCTTTCTTT.

This clonotype was counted many times. The V and J genes are TRBV7-6 and TRBJ1-1; TRBD1 agrees at 10 bases. Germline V gene sequence: CDR1 SGHVS, CDR2 FNYEAQ. CDR3 length: 17 residues. The trim removed 2 bases at V and 6 bases at J, leaving 12 bases unmatched. CDR3 DNA sequence: TGTGCCAGCAGCTTATTCCTGACAGGGGGCGTCGGCGCTGAAGCTTTCTTT. Protein sequence: CASSLFLTGGVGAEAFF. Complete variable domain (other parts from reference TRBV7-6 and TRBJ1-1): GAGVSQSPRYKVTKRGQDVALRCDPISGHVSLYWYRQALGQGPEFLTYFNYEAQQDKSGLPNDRFSAERPEGSISTLTIQRTEQRDSAMYRCASSLFLTGGVGAEAFFGQGTRLTVV.

This clonotype was found a few times. The DNA for the CDR3 is TGTGCCAGTAGTACCCGGGAAAGCCATCGAGAAAAACTGTTTTTT. Protein product: CASSTRESHREKLFF. This rearrangement joins TRBV19 to TRBJ1-4; D is unresolved. Germline V lookup: CDR1 LNHDA, CDR2 SQIVND (reference sequence). The CDR3 has 15 amino acids. V was cut by 4 bases and J by 8 bases, with 17 bases left in between.

This chain joins TRBV5-6 and TRBJ2-6; D gene uncertain. The CDR3 covers 16 residues. Germline CDR1 and CDR2: SGHDT and YYEEEE. Trimming cost V 0 bases and J 0 bases, with 7 bases left between them. The DNA of the CDR3 is TGTGCCAGCAGCTTGGACGGCTCCTCTGGGGCCAACGTCCTGACTTTC. This sequence encodes CASSLDGSSGANVLTF. Full variable domain (remainder filled in from reference TRBV5-6 and TRBJ2-6): DAGVTQSPTHLIKTRGQQVTLRCSPKSGHDTVSWYQQALGQGPQFIFQYYEEEERQRGNFPDRFSGHQFPNYSSELNVNALLLGDSALYLCASSLDGSSGANVLTFGAGSRLTVL.

This clonotype has just one count. This chain joins TRBV3-1 and TRBJ2-5; D unresolved. V was shortened by 1 base and J by 1 base, with 7 bases between the two germline ends. Germline CDR1 LGHDT, CDR2 YNNKEL (reference sequence). This CDR3 has 14 amino acids. The CDR3 DNA follows: TGTGCCAGCAGCCAAGTAGGGTTCCAAGAGACCCAGTACTTC. It codes for CASSQVGFQETQYF.

There are a few counts of this clonotype. The chain recombines TRBV18 with TRBJ2-3; TRBD1 agrees at 8 bases. Per the germline V gene, CDR1 is KGHSH and CDR2 is LQKENI. This CDR3 region has 16 residues. Trimming at V came to 3 bases and at J to 2 bases, leaving 7 bases not matched to a gene. CDR3 protein: CASSPLGQGLTDTQYF. Written as DNA, the CDR3 is TGTGCCAGCTCACCGCTCGGACAGGGTCTCACAGATACGCAGTATTTT.

This clonotype was observed many times. The V gene is TRBV6-5, the J gene TRBJ2-1; D remains ambiguous. CDR3 length: 17 amino acids. Trimming took off 0 bases at V and 5 bases at J, with 17 bases between the two ends. Per the germline V gene, CDR1 is MNHEY and CDR2 is SVGAGI. DNA of the CDR3: TGTGCCAGCAGTTACTCGAGAGCGTTCGAGCTGAACAATGAGCAGTTCTTC. It translates to CASSYSRAFELNNEQFF.

J is TRBJ2-7 and V is TRBV27, with D perhaps TRBD1 (5 bases). Trimming cost V 5 bases and J 0 bases, with 8 bases left between them. The CDR3 contains 13 residues. CDR1 is MNHEY and CDR2 is SMNVEV in the germline V gene (reference sequence). Written as DNA, the CDR3 is TGTGCCAGCAGTACAGGATACTCCTACGAGCAGTACTTC. Its translation: CASSTGYSYEQYF.

This clonotype occurred many times. The rearrangement uses TRBV6-1 and TRBJ2-7; 10 positions agree with TRBD2. The CDR3 runs 16 residues. Per germline, CDR1 MNHNS and CDR2 SASEGT. V lost 5 bases, J lost 0 bases, and 7 bases stayed unmatched. The CDR3 DNA reads TGTGCCAGCAGTAGGACTAGCGGACCTCGCTCCTACGAGCAGTACTTC. The encoded protein is CASSRTSGPRSYEQYF.

This clonotype was picked up a small number of times. The chain employs TRBV4-1 and TRBJ1-1; D is unclear. Trimming removed 1 base at V and 4 bases at J, with 7 bases between. Germline V CDR1 and CDR2: MGHRA, YSYEKL. CDR3 length: 13 residues. DNA for the CDR3: TGCGCCAGCAGCCAAGGTGGGCCCACTGAAGCTTTCTTT. This encodes CASSQGGPTEAFF.

As to this clonotype: Since a much larger clone is just one base distant, this may be a read error. This sequence joins TRBV11-2 and TRBJ2-1; the match to TRBD1 covers 11 bases. The V gene's germline CDR1 is SGHAT and CDR2 FQNNGV. This CDR3 contains 15 residues. CDR3 in amino acids: CASSPGQGVIWEQVF. CDR3 sequence (DNA): TGTGCCAGCAGCCCGGGACAGGGGGTGATCTGGGAGCAGGTCTTC.

This clonotype showed up just once. The CDR3 carries no conserved terminal phenylalanine or tryptophan, so it likely arises from a read error. The V gene is TRBV6-6, the J gene TRBJ2-7, with a weak D call TRBD1 (5 bases). Looked up from germline, CDR1 is MNHNY and CDR2 is SVGAGI (reference sequence). The germline V and J ends were trimmed by 2 bases and 3 bases, with 14 bases remaining between them. The length of the CDR3 is 15 residues. CDR3 region: CASSYGTGRGYEQYL. DNA for the CDR3: TGTGCCAGCAGTTACGGCACAGGCCGAGGCTACGAGCAGTACTTA.

Points on this clonotype: A clone one base away is much larger, so this may be a read error. The rearrangement links TRBV27 to TRBJ1-6, with a weak D call TRBD1 (5 bases). The CDR3 is 14 residues long. Germline V gene lookup returns CDR1 MNHEY and CDR2 SMNVEV (reference sequence). The CDR3 is CANSLEGMNSPLHF. The DNA of the CDR3 is TGTGCCAACAGTTTGGAGGGGATGAATTCACCCCTCCACTTT.

This clonotype was counted a few times. The rearrangement uses TRBV12-5 and TRBJ1-4; the D gene is possibly TRBD1 (5 bases). The CDR3 loop spans 14 amino acids. Per germline, CDR1 LGHNT and CDR2 FRNRAP. Trimming stripped 1 base from V and 3 bases from J, with 6 bases between. The CDR3 here is CASGLGGSNEKLFF. The CDR3 coding sequence is TGTGCTAGTGGTTTGGGGGGCTCTAATGAAAAACTGTTTTTT. The variable domain in full, completed from reference TRBV12-5 and TRBJ1-4, reads DARVTQTPRHKVTEMGQEVTMRCQPILGHNTVFWYRQTMMQGLELLAYFRNRAPLDDSGMPKDRFSAEMPDATLATLKIQPSEPRDSAVYFCASGLGGSNEKLFFGSGTQLSVL.

This clonotype was seen at least ten times. The V gene is TRBV12-3 or TRBV12-4, the J gene TRBJ2-1; D may be TRBD1 or TRBD2 (5 bases each). V lost 6 bases, J lost 9 bases, and 21 bases lay in between. The length of the CDR3 is 15 residues. CDR3 region: CASSFTEAGDREQFF. CDR3 DNA: TGTGCCAGCAGCTTTACCGAGGCTGGGGACCGTGAGCAGTTCTTC.

This chain connects TRBV19 to TRBJ1-3; D is unclear. CDR1 is LNHDA, CDR2 SQIVND, per germline (reference sequence). This CDR3 has 14 amino acids. Trimming stripped 8 bases from V and 3 bases from J, with 14 bases between. Here the CDR3 DNA reads TGTGCCAGTCGTTCCTCGGTGGGTGGAAACACCATATATTTT. This translates into CASRSSVGGNTIYF.

Details on this clonotype: The germline gene is not matched at one end of the junction; a read error may be the cause. The chain uses TRBV7-8 and TRBJ2-7; 16 nucleotides match TRBD2. Germline-derived CDR1 and CDR2 are SGHVS and FQNEAQ. The CDR3 is made up of 18 amino acids. The CDR3 loop reads CASSPGLAGGPPDYEKYF. As DNA, the CDR3 is TGTGCAAGCAGCCCGGGACTAGCGGGAGGGCCCCCGGACTACGAGAAGTACTTC.